These T cell receptor beta chains were read from a single sample in a study of T cell changes during pregnancy in multiple sclerosis. Profiled with immunoSEQ multiplex PCR; TCRdb holds only in-frame clones, not every one. Of about 57,000 clones listed, around nine tenths are singletons. This sample comprised CD4+ T cells from peripheral blood mononuclear cells, obtained before pregnancy. These receptors were collected from a female donor with multiple sclerosis, enrolled in a pregnancy study. Both conserved end residues are part of each CDR3. A D gene is named only where the DNA matches it firmly. Rows give clone size only sometimes, using once, few, many, or a class for an expanded clone.

v_call,d_call,clone_size,j_call,cdr3_aa,cdr3_nt
TRBV4-1,-,-,TRBJ1-1,CASSQGLRNTEAFF,TGCGCCAGCAGCCAAGGACTCCGGAACACTGAAGCTTTCTTT
TRBV5-4,-,-,TRBJ1-1,CASSLPRGGERVAFF,TGTGCCAGCAGCTTGCCCCGCGGGGGGGAACGAGTAGCTTTCTTT
TRBV19,TRBD1,-,TRBJ1-5,CASSAGQVYQPQHF,TGTGCCAGTAGTGCCGGACAGGTCTATCAGCCCCAGCATTTT
TRBV4-3,-,-,TRBJ2-7,CASSRERTTYEQYF,TGCGCCAGCAGCCGGGAGCGGACGACCTACGAGCAGTACTTC
TRBV4-1,-,medium-sized,TRBJ1-2,CASSQGSFQTFPNYGYTF,TGCGCCAGCAGCCAAGGGAGTTTCCAAACCTTTCCTAACTATGGCTACACCTTC
TRBV7-9,-,-,TRBJ2-3,CASGRRASYSDTQYF,TGTGCCAGCGGTAGGCGGGCTAGCTACTCAGATACGCAGTATTTT
TRBV6-5,TRBD2,-,TRBJ2-7,CASRPDSGSLYEQYF,TGTGCCAGCAGACCAGACAGCGGGAGTCTATACGAGCAGTACTTC
TRBV19,-,-,TRBJ1-2,CASRAGVDYGYTF,TGTGCCAGTAGAGCGGGGGTAGACTATGGCTACACCTTC
TRBV4-2,-,few,TRBJ1-2,CASSQDEQGNYGYTF,TGTGCCAGCAGCCAAGATGAACAGGGAAACTATGGCTACACCTTC
TRBV5-1,TRBD2,-,TRBJ2-3,CASSPRTSGTLSTDTQYF,TGCGCCAGCAGCCCTCGGACTAGCGGAACCCTTAGCACAGATACGCAGTATTTT
TRBV19,TRBD1,-,TRBJ1-1,CASIQQGYTEAFF,TGTGCCAGTATACAACAGGGGTACACTGAAGCTTTCTTT
TRBV27,TRBD1,-,TRBJ1-1,CASSPRKPGQGARGLSGDTEAFF,TGTGCCAGCAGTCCGCGAAAACCGGGACAGGGGGCGCGAGGATTATCCGGAGACACTGAAGCTTTCTTT
TRBV18,-,-,TRBJ2-3,CASSPDGGTDTQYF,TGTGCCAGCTCACCAGACGGAGGCACAGATACGCAGTATTTT
TRBV5-6,-,-,TRBJ2-1,CASSQGGALYYNEQFF,TGTGCCAGCAGCCAGGGAGGAGCCCTCTACTACAATGAGCAGTTCTTC
TRBV4-1,-,few,TRBJ1-1,CASSQWGGSTEAFF,TGCGCCAGCAGCCAATGGGGGGGAAGCACTGAAGCTTTCTTT
TRBV5-8,TRBD1,-,TRBJ1-2,CASRVGTGLVYTF,TGTGCCAGCAGGGTCGGGACAGGGTTGGTCTACACCTTC
TRBV27,-,-,TRBJ2-1,CASSGLRVGTPFYEQFF,TGTGCCAGCAGTGGGCTGCGGGTGGGGACACCCTTCTATGAGCAGTTCTTC
TRBV7-8,-,-,TRBJ2-6,CASSSTTAGSGANVLTF,TGTGCCAGCAGCTCTACAACCGCGGGCTCTGGGGCCAACGTCCTGACTTTC
TRBV6-1,-,few,TRBJ2-1,CASSWGDGNNEQFF,TGTGCCAGCAGCTGGGGAGACGGAAACAATGAGCAGTTCTTC
TRBV4-3,TRBD2,-,TRBJ2-3,CASSQEWYIEGLETADTQYF,TGCGCCAGCAGCCAAGAATGGTATATCGAGGGACTAGAAACTGCAGATACGCAGTATTTT
TRBV7-2,TRBD2,-,TRBJ2-7,CASSPIRLAGGHEQYF,TGTGCCAGCAGCCCTATCCGACTAGCGGGAGGACACGAGCAGTACTTC
TRBV5-1,-,-,TRBJ2-7,CASADSTYEQYF,TGCGCCAGCGCGGACAGCACCTACGAGCAGTACTTC